Presented here are 2 T cell receptor beta chains from one specimen sequenced in a study of T cells in localized non-small cell lung cancer. Profiling relied on immunoSEQ multiplex PCR, and the TCRdb table lists in-frame clones only, not all of them. The sample lists some 24,000 clones; 70% to 90% were seen once. The input for sequencing was peripheral blood, taken before any cancer treatment. The receptors here all came from a male donor aged 60 or older with stage II squamous cell lung carcinoma.

The chain is built from TRBV11-3 and TRBJ1-1, with TRBD1 matching over 7 bases. The CDR3 runs to 17 residues. Germline V CDR1 and CDR2: SGHNT, YENEEA. Trimming took 5 bases from V and 0 from J; bases not matched to a gene: 12. The CDR3 nucleotides are TGTGCCAGCAGCGCCCGGGACAGCGGTCTTCTGAACACTGAAGCTTTCTTT. This translates into CASSARDSGLLNTEAFF.

This clone has a single count. This chain links TRBV19 with TRBJ2-7, with a tentative D call TRBD2 (6 bases). V was shortened by 7 bases and J by 3 bases, with 16 bases between the two germline ends. Germline V gives CDR1 LNHDA, CDR2 SQIVND (reference sequence). The CDR3 runs to 14 residues. The CDR3 loop reads CASKNGPGDYEQYF. The CDR3 DNA follows: TGTGCCAGTAAAAACGGGCCGGGGGACTACGAGCAGTACTTC.